This is a list of T cell receptor beta chains from one sample in a study of blood T cell repertoires in COVID-19. TCRdb keeps only in-frame clones here, not all; method: immunoSEQ multiplex PCR. The sample records approximately 360,000 clones, 89% being singletons. The sample taken for sequencing was peripheral blood. The receptors derive from a man aged 40-49 years with acute or convalescent COVID-19. The CDR3 runs from the conserved cysteine through the conserved F or W. Each record gives: J gene, D gene, clone size, V gene, CDR3 protein, CDR3 DNA. D genes are given only for firm matches. Expanded clones are given a class, and other clones once, few, many or no size at all.

j_call: TRBJ2-7; d_call: TRBD1; clone_size: -; v_call: TRBV27; cdr3_aa: CASSRQGLLAYEQYF; cdr3_nt: TGTGCCAGCTCCAGACAGGGCCTCCTCGCCTACGAGCAGTACTTC
j_call: TRBJ1-2; d_call: -; clone_size: -; v_call: TRBV3-1/TRBV3-2; cdr3_aa: CASSLTGGPGYTF; cdr3_nt: TGTGCCAGCAGCCTGACAGGCGGACCTGGCTACACCTTC
j_call: TRBJ2-7; d_call: TRBD2; clone_size: -; v_call: TRBV27; cdr3_aa: CASSRWGGAYEQYF; cdr3_nt: TGTGCCAGCAGCCGGTGGGGAGGGGCCTACGAGCAGTACTTC
j_call: TRBJ2-7; d_call: TRBD2; clone_size: -; v_call: TRBV19; cdr3_aa: CASSWGFGGGSYEQYF; cdr3_nt: TGTGCCAGTAGCTGGGGGTTCGGGGGGGGCTCCTACGAGCAGTACTTC
j_call: TRBJ2-3; d_call: TRBD1; clone_size: -; v_call: TRBV27; cdr3_aa: CASSLFSTGRNRDTQYF; cdr3_nt: TGTGCCAGCAGTTTATTCTCGACAGGGAGAAACAGGGATACGCAGTATTTT
j_call: TRBJ1-2; d_call: -; clone_size: -; v_call: TRBV7-2; cdr3_aa: CASSSPVGQINYGYTF; cdr3_nt: TGTGCCAGCAGCTCTCCCGTCGGACAAATTAACTATGGCTACACCTTC
j_call: TRBJ2-1; d_call: TRBD2; clone_size: -; v_call: TRBV5-1; cdr3_aa: CASSGSGRGNEQFF; cdr3_nt: TGCGCCAGCAGCGGAAGCGGGAGGGGCAATGAGCAGTTCTTC
j_call: TRBJ2-1; d_call: -; clone_size: once; v_call: TRBV4-3; cdr3_aa: CASSSEVGSYNEQFF; cdr3_nt: TGCGCCAGCAGCTCGGAGGTAGGCTCCTACAATGAGCAGTTCTTC
j_call: TRBJ2-7; d_call: -; clone_size: -; v_call: TRBV7-2; cdr3_aa: CASSFPFFSYEQYF; cdr3_nt: TGTGCCAGCAGTTTTCCCTTCTTCTCCTACGAGCAGTACTTC
j_call: TRBJ1-1; d_call: -; clone_size: -; v_call: TRBV6-5; cdr3_aa: CASSYSFPGWTEAFF; cdr3_nt: TGTGCCAGCAGTTACTCGTTTCCGGGTTGGACTGAAGCTTTCTTT
j_call: TRBJ2-1; d_call: TRBD1; clone_size: -; v_call: TRBV5-1; cdr3_aa: CASSPLDREIYNEQFF; cdr3_nt: TGCGCCAGCAGCCCCCTGGACAGGGAAATCTACAATGAGCAGTTCTTC
j_call: TRBJ2-2; d_call: -; clone_size: -; v_call: TRBV7-2; cdr3_aa: CASSLEAAGELFF; cdr3_nt: TGTGCCAGCAGCTTAGAGGCGGCCGGGGAGCTGTTTTTT
j_call: TRBJ1-6; d_call: TRBD1; clone_size: -; v_call: TRBV6-6; cdr3_aa: CASSPPRTGGNSPLHF; cdr3_nt: TGTGCCAGCAGCCCTCCCCGGACAGGGGGCAATTCACCCCTCCACTTT
j_call: TRBJ1-4; d_call: -; clone_size: -; v_call: TRBV7-2; cdr3_aa: CASSLAFQGSGKLFF; cdr3_nt: TGTGCCAGCAGCTTAGCCTTCCAGGGGTCGGGAAAACTGTTTTTT
j_call: TRBJ1-2; d_call: -; clone_size: -; v_call: TRBV4-2; cdr3_aa: CASSQDRAGRDYGYTF; cdr3_nt: TGTGCCAGCAGCCAAGATCGGGCAGGGAGGGACTATGGCTACACCTTC
j_call: TRBJ2-1; d_call: TRBD2; clone_size: -; v_call: TRBV4-2; cdr3_aa: CASSQEGAGGDNEQFF; cdr3_nt: TGTGCCAGCAGCCAAGAGGGGGCGGGGGGCGACAATGAGCAGTTCTTC
j_call: TRBJ2-6; d_call: -; clone_size: -; v_call: TRBV5-1; cdr3_aa: CASSWRGGSSGANVLTF; cdr3_nt: TGCGCCAGCAGCTGGAGAGGGGGTTCCTCCGGGGCCAACGTCCTGACTTTC
j_call: TRBJ1-2; d_call: TRBD1; clone_size: -; v_call: TRBV28; cdr3_aa: CASRLQGADGYTF; cdr3_nt: TGTGCCAGCAGACTCCAGGGGGCGGATGGCTACACCTTC
j_call: TRBJ2-7; d_call: TRBD2; clone_size: few; v_call: TRBV5-4; cdr3_aa: CASSYSAGGASYEQYF; cdr3_nt: TGTGCCAGCAGCTACTCAGCGGGGGGCGCCTCCTACGAGCAGTACTTC
j_call: TRBJ1-5; d_call: TRBD1; clone_size: -; v_call: TRBV7-9; cdr3_aa: CASSPGYGQGLQPQHF; cdr3_nt: TGTGCCAGCAGCCCGGGTTATGGACAGGGACTTCAGCCCCAGCATTTT
j_call: TRBJ2-1; d_call: TRBD2; clone_size: few; v_call: TRBV5-1; cdr3_aa: CASSPLLAGPDNEQFF; cdr3_nt: TGCGCCAGCAGCCCCCTACTAGCGGGGCCCGACAATGAGCAGTTCTTC
j_call: TRBJ1-6; d_call: TRBD1; clone_size: -; v_call: TRBV19; cdr3_aa: CASSTGTDLSPLHF; cdr3_nt: TGTGCCAGTAGTACCGGGACAGACCTTTCACCCCTCCACTTT
j_call: TRBJ1-5; d_call: -; clone_size: -; v_call: TRBV7-9; cdr3_aa: CASSFSGYSNQPQHF; cdr3_nt: TGTGCCAGCAGCTTCTCAGGGTATAGCAATCAGCCCCAGCATTTT
j_call: TRBJ1-6; d_call: -; clone_size: -; v_call: TRBV9; cdr3_aa: CASSAHRVDYNSPLHF; cdr3_nt: TGTGCCAGCAGCGCCCACAGGGTGGACTATAATTCACCCCTCCACTTT
j_call: TRBJ2-7; d_call: -; clone_size: many; v_call: TRBV5-4; cdr3_aa: CASSGRPGAPSYEQYF; cdr3_nt: TGTGCCAGCAGCGGGCGACCTGGGGCCCCCTCCTACGAGCAGTACTTC
j_call: TRBJ1-5; d_call: -; clone_size: -; v_call: TRBV19; cdr3_aa: CASSIAREGNQPQHF; cdr3_nt: TGTGCCAGTAGTATAGCTAGGGAGGGCAATCAGCCCCAGCATTTT
j_call: TRBJ2-3; d_call: TRBD1; clone_size: -; v_call: TRBV7-6; cdr3_aa: CASSPIPGQGADTQYF; cdr3_nt: TGTGCCAGCAGCCCGATACCGGGACAGGGGGCAGATACGCAGTATTTT
j_call: TRBJ1-2; d_call: -; clone_size: -; v_call: TRBV25-1; cdr3_aa: CASSEPGDNYGYTF; cdr3_nt: TGTGCCAGCAGTGAACCGGGGGATAACTATGGCTACACCTTC
j_call: TRBJ1-5; d_call: -; clone_size: -; v_call: TRBV25-1; cdr3_aa: CASSGVANQPQHF; cdr3_nt: TGTGCCAGCAGTGGAGTCGCCAATCAGCCCCAGCATTTT
j_call: TRBJ2-7; d_call: -; clone_size: -; v_call: TRBV20-1; cdr3_aa: CSAIETGTRTAYEQYF; cdr3_nt: TGCAGTGCTATTGAAACAGGGACCAGGACCGCCTACGAGCAGTACTTC
j_call: TRBJ1-2; d_call: -; clone_size: -; v_call: TRBV6-6; cdr3_aa: CASSSQGGGYGYTF; cdr3_nt: TGTGCCAGCAGTTCACAGGGTGGGGGCTATGGCTACACCTTC
j_call: TRBJ1-1; d_call: TRBD1; clone_size: -; v_call: TRBV29-1; cdr3_aa: CSVGGQTMNTEAFF; cdr3_nt: TGCAGCGTTGGGGGACAGACTATGAACACTGAAGCTTTCTTT
j_call: TRBJ2-2; d_call: -; clone_size: -; v_call: TRBV5-4; cdr3_aa: CASSLVEGTGELFF; cdr3_nt: TGTGCCAGCAGCTTGGTTGAGGGTACCGGGGAGCTGTTTTTT
j_call: TRBJ2-7; d_call: -; clone_size: -; v_call: TRBV6-1; cdr3_aa: CASSEGGHSYEQYF; cdr3_nt: TGTGCCAGCAGTGAAGGGGGACACTCCTACGAGCAGTACTTC
j_call: TRBJ1-6; d_call: -; clone_size: few; v_call: TRBV9; cdr3_aa: CASSVTVDNSPLHF; cdr3_nt: TGTGCCAGCAGCGTTACAGTTGATAATTCACCCCTCCACTTT
j_call: TRBJ2-3; d_call: -; clone_size: -; v_call: TRBV7-8; cdr3_aa: CASGIRAVADTQYF; cdr3_nt: TGTGCCAGCGGGATCAGGGCGGTGGCAGATACGCAGTATTTT
j_call: TRBJ2-5; d_call: -; clone_size: -; v_call: TRBV28; cdr3_aa: CASSFLAPRAETQYF; cdr3_nt: TGTGCCAGCAGTTTCCTAGCTCCACGAGCAGAGACCCAGTACTTC
j_call: TRBJ1-3; d_call: -; clone_size: -; v_call: TRBV7-6; cdr3_aa: CASSLFEGGGNTIYF; cdr3_nt: TGTGCCAGCAGCTTATTTGAGGGCGGGGGAAACACCATATATTTT
j_call: TRBJ1-2; d_call: -; clone_size: -; v_call: TRBV5-6; cdr3_aa: CASSLEAALEGYTF; cdr3_nt: TGTGCCAGCAGCTTGGAGGCGGCTTTAGAAGGCTACACCTTC
j_call: TRBJ2-7; d_call: TRBD2; clone_size: -; v_call: TRBV19; cdr3_aa: CASSLGRGGYEQYF; cdr3_nt: TGTGCCAGTAGCCTGGGGCGGGGGGGCTACGAGCAGTACTTC
j_call: TRBJ2-3; d_call: TRBD2; clone_size: -; v_call: TRBV5-1; cdr3_aa: CASSLEGSGSVDTQYF; cdr3_nt: TGCGCCAGCAGCTTGGAAGGTAGCGGGAGTGTGGATACGCAGTATTTT
j_call: TRBJ2-5; d_call: TRBD1; clone_size: -; v_call: TRBV25-1; cdr3_aa: CASSELGTGGRETQYF; cdr3_nt: TGTGCCAGCAGTGAATTAGGTACAGGGGGCAGAGAGACCCAGTACTTC
j_call: TRBJ1-1; d_call: -; clone_size: -; v_call: TRBV27; cdr3_aa: CASRDSVNTEAFF; cdr3_nt: TGTGCCAGCCGTGATTCAGTGAACACTGAAGCTTTCTTT